Sequencing of this TCR beta chain was carried out in a study of T cell repertoires in cytomegalovirus infection. Study results and limitations: Based on cumulative public TCR beta family frequency, carriers of CMV plus the relevant HLA were identified.

Trimming took 7 bases from V and 7 from J, leaving 16 bases between them. The germline V gene has CDR1 LNHDA and CDR2 SQIVND (reference sequence). The CDR3 has 13 amino acids. This clonotype was seen only a few times. What it binds is not known. A single record per CDR3 protein comes from TCRdb applying MiXCR to the reads. This table has around 120,000 distinct CDR3 sequences, roughly 25% appearing once. The source material was PBMCs, sequenced either directly or after in vitro stimulation (not recorded which). This chain connects TRBV19 to TRBJ2-5; unclear D gene. The receptor's source is a human donor in good health (CMV status not recorded). Some clones in this sample may be carry-over from other donors' samples. The CDR3 DNA sequence: TGTGCCAGTACAAAGGCCCGTGGTGGGACCCAGTACTTC. Its translation is CASTKARGGTQYF.